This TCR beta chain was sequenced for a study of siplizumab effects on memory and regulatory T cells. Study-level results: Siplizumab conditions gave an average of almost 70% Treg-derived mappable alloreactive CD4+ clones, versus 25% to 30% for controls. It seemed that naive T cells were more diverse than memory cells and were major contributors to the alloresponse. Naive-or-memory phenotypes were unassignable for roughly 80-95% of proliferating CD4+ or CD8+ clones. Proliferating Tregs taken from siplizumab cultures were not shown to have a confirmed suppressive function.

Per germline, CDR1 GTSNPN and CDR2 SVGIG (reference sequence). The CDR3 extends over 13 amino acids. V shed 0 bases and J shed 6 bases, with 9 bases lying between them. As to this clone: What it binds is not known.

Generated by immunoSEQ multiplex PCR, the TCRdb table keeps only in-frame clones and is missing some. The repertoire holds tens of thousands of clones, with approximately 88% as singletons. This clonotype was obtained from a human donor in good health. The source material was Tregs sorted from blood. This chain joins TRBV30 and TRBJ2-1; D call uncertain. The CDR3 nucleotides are TGTGCCTGGAGTGTACGTCAGCTCAATGAGCAGTTCTTC. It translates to CAWSVRQLNEQFF.